This section outlines one T cell receptor beta chain sequence together with its context. The antigen remains undetermined. The data were obtained in a study of T cell responses to AZD1222 COVID-19 vaccine. TCRdb's copy holds only in-frame clones and misses some; the assay was immunoSEQ multiplex PCR. This table holds tens of thousands of clones, around nine tenths found once. Study results and limitations: The sample set comprised mostly white British donors with more females, and clonal diversity was possibly underestimated. CD4 TCRs covered the whole spike, strongest at regions 160-218 and 743-854.

The sample was peripheral blood, taken 28 days after the second AZD1222 dose. The TCR comes from an adult who received the AZD1222 COVID-19 vaccine.

The CDR3 spells CASTTQGTGQSPLHF. CDR3 nucleotide sequence: TGTGCCAGCACCACCCAGGGGACAGGGCAATCACCCCTCCACTTT. The rearrangement joins TRBV28 to TRBJ1-6; TRBD1 matches at 9 bases. V was pared by 7 bases and J by 10 bases, with 11 bases of the junction left unmatched. From germline, CDR1 is MDHEN and CDR2 SYDVKM. CDR3 length: 15 amino acids.